This TCR beta chain was obtained from a study of cytomegalovirus exposure and HLA in healthy donors. Researchers ran the PCR with 60 Vbeta and 13 Jbeta primers. The repertoire was sequenced with immunoSEQ multiplex PCR; TCRdb's copy has only in-frame clones and lacks some. The table lists fewer than 200,000 clones, about four fifths of them singletons. Trimming removed 5 bases from V and 0 bases from J, with 13 bases in between. CDR1 and CDR2 from the germline V gene are SGHNT and YYREEE (reference sequence). The CDR3 is made up of 15 amino acids. The sequencing sample was made of PBMCs. This chain uses TRBV5-4 with TRBJ2-3; perhaps TRBD1 as D (6 bases). The clonotype originates from a man aged 35 to 55 in good health and CMV-seropositive. The CDR3 DNA is TGTGCCAGCAGTCCCGGGACATTTAGCACAGATACGCAGTATTTT. It specifies CASSPGTFSTDTQYF. The entire variable domain, with the rest obtained from reference TRBV5-4 and TRBJ2-3, is as follows: ETGVTQSPTHLIKTRGQQVTLRCSSQSGHNTVSWYQQALGQGPQFIFQYYREEENGRGNFPPRFSGLQFPNYSSELNVNALELDDSALYLCASSPGTFSTDTQYFGPGTRLTVL.